Included here is one TCR beta chain sequence, with context. The V end lost 5 bases, the J end lost 2 bases, and 12 bases lay between the germline ends. The length of the CDR3 is 14 residues. CDR1 is PRHDT, CDR2 FYEKMQ, per germline (reference sequence). This sample is drawn from a study of T cell changes during pregnancy in multiple sclerosis. Only in-frame clones appear in the TCRdb table, and some are missing; sequencing was by immunoSEQ multiplex PCR. The top ten clones hold approximately 13% of a sample with about 13,000 clones, 90% of them seen once. The chain joins TRBV13 to TRBJ2-5; maybe TRBD2 (5 bases). This receptor was taken from a female donor in good health, enrolled as a control in a pregnancy study. Specimen: CD8+ T cells from peripheral blood mononuclear cells, collected after pregnancy. The CDR3 spells CASSQWTEQETQYF. For the CDR3, the DNA is TGTGCCAGCAGCCAATGGACTGAGCAAGAGACCCAGTACTTC.